Listed here are 10 T cell receptor beta chains from one sample, sequenced in a study of CD8 T cells in ankylosing spondylitis. MiXCR was run by TCRdb on the 5' RACE reads, yielding one entry per CDR3 protein. Among a few hundred thousand distinct CDR3 sequences listed, 15% to 20% were seen once. The sequenced sample consisted of blood, either unsorted or a sorted T cell fraction (not recorded which). The receptors here all came from a male donor with ankylosing spondylitis or in good health (not recorded which).

This clonotype showed up just a few times. The rearrangement uses TRBV27 and TRBJ1-4; no reliable D call. Germline loops: CDR1 MNHEY, CDR2 SMNVEV (reference sequence). Trimming pared 4 bases from V and 7 bases from J, leaving 16 bases between. The CDR3 spans 15 residues. This chain's CDR3 is CASSSPDKGIEKLFF. Written as DNA, the CDR3 is TGTGCCAGCAGTTCCCCTGACAAGGGTATTGAAAAACTGTTTTTT.

The genes are TRBV6-1 and TRBJ1-1; D is undetermined. The CDR3 has 14 amino acids. V was trimmed by 4 bases and J by 3 bases, leaving 12 bases between them. CDR1 is MNHNS, CDR2 SASEGT, per germline. As DNA, the CDR3 is TGTGCCAGCAGTGCCGGGAGCCACGACACTGAAGCTTTCTTT. This gives the protein CASSAGSHDTEAFF.

The chain links TRBV5-6 to TRBJ2-1, with TRBD2 matching 9 bases. Unmatched junction bases numbered 10, after V lost 1 base and J lost 8 bases. The germline V gene has CDR1 SGHDT and CDR2 YYEEEE. The CDR3 is 16 amino acids. The DNA of the CDR3 is TGTGCCAGCAGCTTGTTCTCGGGCGGGAGGGACCATGAGCAGTTCTTC. Translating it yields CASSLFSGGRDHEQFF.

The CDR3 coding sequence is TGTGCCAGCAGCCGTGACACAAAACATCAGCCCCAGCATTTT. Protein sequence: CASSRDTKHQPQHF. The chain employs TRBV11-3 and TRBJ1-5; no reliable D call. The CDR3 loop spans 14 amino acids. The germline gives CDR1 SGHNT, CDR2 YENEEA. Trimming cost V 5 bases and J 5 bases, with 13 bases left between them. The full variable domain, rest sourced from reference TRBV11-3 and TRBJ1-5, is EAGVVQSPRYKIIEKKQPVAFWCNPISGHNTLYWYLQNLGQGPELLIRYENEEAVDDSQLPKDRFSAERLKGVDSTLKIQPAELGDSAVYLCASSRDTKHQPQHFGDGTRLSIL.

The chain uses TRBV6-1 and TRBJ1-1; possible D gene TRBD1, 6 bases. The CDR3 spans 16 residues. The V and J ends lost 7 bases and 0 bases respectively, with 18 bases between them. CDR1 is MNHNS and CDR2 is SASEGT in the germline V gene. For the CDR3, the DNA is TGTGCCAGCACGTCCTGGGGAGGGGGTGTGAACACTGAAGCTTTCTTT. This gives the protein CASTSWGGGVNTEAFF.

This clonotype was picked up a small number of times. This chain uses TRBV27 with TRBJ2-6; unclear D gene. V was clipped by 4 bases and J by 4 bases, with 14 bases between them. In germline, CDR1 is MNHEY, CDR2 SMNVEV (reference sequence). This CDR3 is 16 amino acids long. CDR3 residues: CASSSLLGVGANVLTF. CDR3 DNA: TGTGCCAGCAGTTCACTCCTAGGAGTGGGGGCCAACGTCCTGACTTTC.

This clonotype showed up just a few times. The chain couples TRBV5-6 to TRBJ2-7, with D possibly TRBD2 on 6 matching bases. Germline CDR1 reads SGHDT; CDR2 reads YYEEEE. This CDR3 is built from 16 residues. V gave up 3 bases and J gave up 1 base, with 17 bases separating them. This CDR3 is CASSWGWREQSYEQYF. In DNA form, the CDR3 reads TGTGCCAGCAGCTGGGGTTGGCGGGAACAATCCTACGAGCAGTACTTC.

V and J are TRBV9 and TRBJ2-1, with 9 bases that match TRBD2. The trim removed 0 bases at V and 4 bases at J, leaving 5 bases unmatched. Germline values: CDR1 SGDLS, CDR2 YYNGEE. The CDR3 totals 16 residues. CDR3 coding DNA: TGTGCCAGCAGCGTAGAAGGGACTAGCTTTTACAATGAGCAGTTCTTC. Translating gives CASSVEGTSFYNEQFF.

This chain connects TRBV20-1 to TRBJ2-3; 14 bases map to TRBD2. The germline gives CDR1 DFQATT, CDR2 SNEGSKA (reference sequence). Trimming at V came to 6 bases and at J to 1 base, leaving 9 bases not matched to a gene. This CDR3 is built from 17 residues. The DNA of the CDR3 is TGCAGTGCCCCGACTAGCGGGGGGGATCGACGCACAGATACGCAGTATTTT. Protein product: CSAPTSGGDRRTDTQYF.

This clonotype occurred a few times. The V gene is TRBV20-1, the J gene TRBJ2-2, with 13 bases identical to TRBD2. This CDR3 region has 18 residues. CDR1 and CDR2 (germline): DFQATT, SNEGSKA (reference sequence). The V gene end was trimmed by 3 bases and the J gene end by 1 base; junction bases not matched to a gene: 8. The CDR3 protein is CSASYTSGRALNTGELFF. The CDR3 DNA reads as TGCAGTGCTAGCTACACTAGCGGGAGGGCCCTGAACACCGGGGAGCTGTTTTTT.